These 17 T cell receptor beta chains share one sample of origin, sequenced in a study of tumor-infiltrating lymphocytes in primary liver carcinoma. The authors made TCR beta cDNA from 400 to 600 ng total RNA with a constant-region primer. TCR beta libraries came from three nested multiplex PCR rounds using slightly modified ARM-PCR. Use of TRBV1-TRBV30 forward primers with a C-beta reverse primer characterized the first two PCR rounds, which lasted roughly 11 cycles each. TCRdb reanalysed the multiplex PCR reads using MiXCR and keeps one entry per CDR3 protein. This sample carries 70,000 to 85,000 distinct CDR3 sequences, 70% to 75% of them seen once, and the ten largest clones take approximately 14%. Unsorted bulk tissue of roughly 18-32 mg yielded co-extracted RNA and DNA. Material for sequencing was liver tumor tissue from sampling region 4. The sample's subset: tumor region T4, right-lateral pole. Receptor source: a woman aged 55-70 years with primary liver carcinoma and hepatitis B virus infection.

This clonotype showed up many times. The chain carries TRBV6-1 and TRBJ1-5; D not resolved. The ends were cut back, 2 bases at V and 0 bases at J, with 11 bases in the middle. CDR1 MNHNS and CDR2 SASEGT come from the germline V gene. This CDR3 has 16 residues. The CDR3 region has the DNA TGTGCCAGCAGTGAAATATCTGGGCATAGCAATCAGCCCCAGCATTTT. This gives the protein CASSEISGHSNQPQHF.

The DNA of the CDR3 is TGTGCCAGTGGAGTGTCCGTTTACCTTAACTATGGCTACACCTTC. Translating it yields CASGVSVYLNYGYTF. V gene TRBV6-1 combines with J gene TRBJ1-2, with unresolved D. The ends were cut back, 9 bases at V and 1 base at J, with 18 bases in the middle. Germline V CDR1 and CDR2: MNHNS, SASEGT. This CDR3 contains 15 residues.

Concerning this clonotype itself: The final CDR3 position lacks the conserved phenylalanine or tryptophan, pointing to a likely read error. This chain links TRBV12-3 or TRBV12-4 with TRBJ2-2; D unclear. This CDR3 has 15 residues. Trimming took 2 bases from V and 7 from J, leaving 14 bases between them. CDR3 sequence (DNA): TGTGCCAGCAGTTTAAGGGTCCATCAGGTCGGGGAGCTGTTTCTT. Encoded protein: CASSLRVHQVGELFL.

The gene calls are TRBV3-1 and TRBJ2-4; 13 positions agree with TRBD2. With 4 bases clipped from V and 0 bases from J, the junction kept 15 bases outside the gene matches. Germline V gives CDR1 LGHDT, CDR2 YNNKEL (reference sequence). The CDR3 loop spans 21 amino acids. CDR3 DNA: TGTGCCAGCAGCCTAGCGAAAACCGGACTAGCGGGAGTCGGAGCCAAAAACATTCAGTACTTC. Encoded protein: CASSLAKTGLAGVGAKNIQYF.

This clonotype was detected many times. The V gene is TRBV28, the J gene TRBJ1-2; TRBD1 agrees at 11 bases. CDR3 length: 15 amino acids. Looked up from germline, CDR1 is MDHEN and CDR2 is SYDVKM. V shed 6 bases and J 2 bases; nucleotides not matched to a gene: 5. The CDR3 protein is CASRRTGGENYGYTF. CDR3 coding DNA: TGTGCCAGCAGGCGGACAGGGGGCGAGAACTATGGCTACACCTTC.

V usage is TRBV11-2 and J usage is TRBJ2-3; D call uncertain. The V end lost 6 bases, the J end lost 12 bases, and 25 bases lay between the germline ends. The CDR3 has 15 amino acids. Germline V CDR1 and CDR2: SGHAT, FQNNGV. The CDR3 DNA follows: TGTGCCAGCAGGCCCTCTGCGACAAGCACAGATGCACAGTATTTT. Protein: CASRPSATSTDAQYF.

This clonotype is a singleton in its sample. J is TRBJ2-7 and V is TRBV2; TRBD1 is a possible D gene (5 bases). Trimming shortened V by 6 bases and J by 2 bases, and 5 bases separated the two germline ends. This CDR3 has 11 residues. CDR1 and CDR2 (germline): SNHLY, FYNNEI. The CDR3 loop is CASSRAYEQYF. CDR3 nucleotide sequence: TGTGCCAGCAGCAGGGCCTACGAGCAGTACTTC.

Points on this clonotype: The conserved closing phenylalanine or tryptophan is absent in this CDR3, likely reflecting a read error. No DNA is shown, since the ends of the CDR3 on it are uncertain; the CDR3 is the one TCRdb lists. The chain recombines TRBV12-3 or TRBV12-4 with TRBJ2-2. From its first to its last residue, the CDR3 has 13 amino acids. The CDR3 spells CASSLASPGELSS.

Remarks on this clonotype: Since the CDR3 does not end with the conserved phenylalanine or tryptophan, this likely comes from a read error. The rearrangement uses TRBV30 and TRBJ2-7, with a tentative D call TRBD2 (6 bases). CDR3 size: 13 residues. V was shortened by 0 bases and J by 7 bases, with 13 bases between the two germline ends. CDR1 GTSNPN and CDR2 SVGIG come from the germline V gene (reference sequence). CDR3 sequence reads: CAWSVGLAREQYY. The DNA of the CDR3 is TGTGCCTGGAGTGTAGGCCTAGCGAGGGAGCAGTACTAC.

The chain is built from TRBV28 and TRBJ2-7; D is undetermined. Between the trimmed V and J ends, which lost 6 bases and 3 bases, there was a span of 24 bases. The CDR3 is made up of 17 amino acids. Germline CDR1 is MDHEN and CDR2 is SYDVKM. CDR3 nucleotides: TGTGCCAGCAGCTCAATATCGGGTTTCACGGGTCGCTACGAGCAGTACTTC. Protein sequence: CASSSISGFTGRYEQYF.

A remark on this clonotype: Sequence at one end of the junction differs from germline and may be a read error. J is TRBJ2-1 and V is TRBV29-1; D uncertain. The CDR3 spans 16 residues. Looked up from germline, CDR1 is SQVTM and CDR2 is ANQGSEA. CDR3 amino acids: CGVGDVSLTHYNEQFF. The CDR3 DNA is TGCGGCGTTGGAGATGTAAGCTTAACGCACTACAATGAGCAGTTCTTC.

Of note for this clonotype: This sequence may be a read error, since a much larger clone differs from it by one base. This chain joins TRBV7-9 and TRBJ2-1; D is perhaps TRBD1 (6 bases). CDR3 length: 17 amino acids. Germline V CDR1 and CDR2: SEHNR, FQNEAQ (reference sequence). Trimming stripped 2 bases from V and 9 bases from J, with 23 bases between. This CDR3 is CASSLINFRDIFPEQFF. The CDR3 DNA is TGTGCCAGCAGCTTAATTAATTTTCGGGACATTTTCCCTGAGCAGTTCTTC. The full variable domain, completed using reference TRBV7-9 and TRBJ2-1, is DTGVSQNPRHKITKRGQNVTFRCDPISEHNRLYWYRQTLGQGPEFLTYFQNEAQLEKSRLLSDRFSAERPKGSFSTLEIQRTEQGDSAMYLCASSLINFRDIFPEQFFGPGTRLTVL.

This clonotype was counted ten times or more. The V call is TRBV30, the J call TRBJ2-7; perhaps TRBD2 as D (5 bases). Deletions cut 2 bases from V and 3 bases from J, with 8 bases between. This CDR3 region has 12 residues. Germline V gene sequence: CDR1 GTSNPN, CDR2 SVGIG (reference sequence). The CDR3 DNA is TGTGCCTGGAGTAGCGGCGACTACGAGCAGTACTTC. Translating gives CAWSSGDYEQYF.

As to this clonotype: A clone one base away is much larger, so this may be a read error. The genes are TRBV29-1 and TRBJ1-4; possible D gene TRBD1, 5 bases. The CDR3 is 14 residues long. Looked up from germline, CDR1 is SQVTM and CDR2 is ANQGSEA. The CDR3 DNA sequence: TGCAGCGTTGCTAACTGGGACGGTAATGAAAAACAGTTTTTT. Translated: CSVANWDGNEKQFF.

J is TRBJ2-1 and V is TRBV4-1; a weak D match, TRBD1 (5 bases). V lost 9 bases, J lost 9 bases, and 24 bases lay in between. The V gene's germline CDR1 is MGHRA and CDR2 YSYEKL. CDR3 length: 15 amino acids. The CDR3 here is CASTQGSAGYLEQFF. Written as DNA, the CDR3 is TGCGCCAGTACCCAAGGTTCGGCAGGGTACCTTGAGCAGTTCTTC.

The chain couples TRBV10-3 to TRBJ2-7; 7 nucleotides align to TRBD2. There are 15 residues in the CDR3. Trimming at V came to 3 bases and at J to 1 base, leaving 6 bases not matched to a gene. The germline CDR1 and CDR2 sequences are ENHRY and SYGVKD. The CDR3 loop is CAISDQASGSYEQYF. The CDR3 DNA follows: TGTGCCATCAGTGACCAAGCTAGCGGTTCCTACGAGCAGTACTTC.

The rearrangement uses TRBV20-1 and TRBJ2-3; 9 bases map to TRBD2. The V and J ends lost 2 bases and 2 bases, in that order; junction bases with no gene match: 14. Germline V CDR1 and CDR2: DFQATT, SNEGSKA (reference sequence). The CDR3 length is 18 residues. The CDR3 is CSARPPLGASGTTDTQYF. CDR3 bases: TGCAGTGCTAGACCCCCCCTCGGAGCTAGCGGGACCACAGATACGCAGTATTTT.